This T cell receptor (beta chain) is drawn from a study of CD8 T cells in ankylosing spondylitis. Study-level points and caveats: Apparently characteristic of ankylosing spondylitis blood was a TCR beta motif (fewer than 10 highly homologous variants).

Each TCR beta library was made by quantitative 5'-RACE that incorporated molecular barcodes. TCRdb re-analysed the 5' RACE reads in MiXCR, keeping a single row per CDR3 protein. The sample has about 160,000 distinct CDR3 sequences, about 18% seen once. This clonotype was detected many times. Its antigen is unidentified. In germline, CDR1 is LNHDA, CDR2 SQIVND (reference sequence). V was shortened by 7 bases and J by 4 bases, with 5 bases between the two germline ends. This CDR3 has 11 amino acids. J is TRBJ2-1 and V is TRBV19; no reliable D call. This clonotype was sampled from a male donor with ankylosing spondylitis or in good health (not recorded which). Sample: blood, either unsorted or a sorted T cell fraction (not recorded which). DNA of the CDR3: TGTGCCAGTACTGAGTACAATGAGCAGTTCTTC. It is translated as CASTEYNEQFF.